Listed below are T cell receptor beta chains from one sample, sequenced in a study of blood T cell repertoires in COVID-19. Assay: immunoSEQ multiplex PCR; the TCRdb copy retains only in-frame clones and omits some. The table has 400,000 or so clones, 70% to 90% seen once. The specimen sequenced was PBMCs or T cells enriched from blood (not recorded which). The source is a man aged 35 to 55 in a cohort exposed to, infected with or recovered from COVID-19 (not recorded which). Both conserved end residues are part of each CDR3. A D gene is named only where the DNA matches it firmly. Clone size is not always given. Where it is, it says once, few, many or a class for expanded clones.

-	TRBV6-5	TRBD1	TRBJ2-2	CASSRDSLNTGELFF	TGTGCCAGCAGCCGGGACAGCCTGAACACCGGGGAGCTGTTTTTT
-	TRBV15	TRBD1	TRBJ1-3	CATSRDGTANAGNTIYF	TGTGCCACCAGCAGAGACGGGACAGCGAACGCTGGAAACACCATATATTTT
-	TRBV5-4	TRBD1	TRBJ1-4	CASSIYRGTNEKLFF	TGTGCCAGCAGCATCTACAGGGGCACTAATGAAAAACTGTTTTTT
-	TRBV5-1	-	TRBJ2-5	CASSLDAGEETQYF	TGCGCCAGCAGCTTGGATGCCGGTGAGGAGACCCAGTACTTC
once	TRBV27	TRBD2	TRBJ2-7	CASRTQGLATTYEQYF	TGTGCCAGCAGAACCCAAGGACTAGCGACAACCTACGAGCAGTACTTC
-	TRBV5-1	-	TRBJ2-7	CASSLVTGSYEQYF	TGCGCCAGCAGCTTGGTGACAGGCTCCTACGAGCAGTACTTC
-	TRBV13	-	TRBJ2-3	CASSLVWRASTDTQYF	TGTGCCAGCAGCTTAGTCTGGCGGGCGAGCACAGATACGCAGTATTTT
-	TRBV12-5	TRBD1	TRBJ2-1	CASGLEGQGREQFF	TGTGCTAGTGGTTTGGAGGGACAGGGTCGGGAGCAGTTCTTC
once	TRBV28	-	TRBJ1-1	CASSTPSEAFF	TGTGCCAGCAGTACACCAAGTGAAGCTTTCTTT
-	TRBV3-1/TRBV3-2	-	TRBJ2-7	CASSQPGSSYEQYF	TGTGCCAGCAGCCAACCGGGGAGTAGCTACGAGCAGTACTTC
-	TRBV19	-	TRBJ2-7	CASTEGGSSYEQYF	TGTGCCAGTACCGAAGGAGGGAGCTCCTACGAGCAGTACTTC
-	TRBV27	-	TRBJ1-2	CASSFQRRGGLLANYGYTF	TGTGCCAGCAGTTTCCAACGAAGGGGGGGACTTCTAGCTAACTATGGCTACACCTTC
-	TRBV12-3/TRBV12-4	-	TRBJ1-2	CASSLEVPYGYTF	TGTGCCAGCAGTTTGGAGGTCCCCTATGGCTACACCTTC
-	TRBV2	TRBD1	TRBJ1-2	CASSDREISDGYTF	TGTGCCAGCAGCGACAGGGAAATATCTGATGGCTACACCTTC
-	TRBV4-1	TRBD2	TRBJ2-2	CASSRLANTGELFF	TGCGCCAGCAGCCGACTAGCAAACACCGGGGAGCTGTTTTTT
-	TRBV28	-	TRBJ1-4	CASRQTGRGEKLFF	TGTGCCAGCAGACAAACAGGGAGGGGTGAAAAACTGTTTTTT
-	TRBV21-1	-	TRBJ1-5	CASSNSGGCQPQHF	TGTGCCAGCAGCAATTCAGGGGGTTGTCAGCCCCAGCATTTT
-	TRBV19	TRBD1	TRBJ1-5	CASSTLDRGRYQPQHF	TGTGCCAGTAGTACCCTGGACAGGGGGAGATATCAGCCCCAGCATTTT
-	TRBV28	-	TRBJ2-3	CASSLVSGSTDTQYF	TGTGCCAGCAGTTTAGTTAGCGGAAGCACAGATACGCAGTATTTT
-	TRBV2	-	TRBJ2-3	CASSETGRHDTQYF	TGTGCCAGCAGTGAAACGGGGAGACACGATACGCAGTATTTT
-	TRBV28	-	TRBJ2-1	CASSFYDEQFF	TGTGCCAGCAGTTTCTACGATGAGCAGTTCTTC
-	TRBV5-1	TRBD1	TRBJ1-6	CASTLGQGANSPLHF	TGCGCCAGCACTTTGGGACAGGGGGCGAATTCACCCCTCCACTTT
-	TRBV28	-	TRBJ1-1	CASSPGRGTEAFF	TGTGCCAGCAGTCCTGGGCGGGGGACTGAAGCTTTCTTT
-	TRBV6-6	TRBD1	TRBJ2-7	CASSTGTAYEQYF	TGTGCCAGCAGTACCGGGACAGCCTACGAGCAGTACTTC
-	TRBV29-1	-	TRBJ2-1	CSVEGNTRFHEQFF	TGCAGCGTTGAAGGGAACACTAGATTCCATGAGCAGTTCTTC
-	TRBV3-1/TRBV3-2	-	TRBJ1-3	CASSPSNRGNTIYF	TGTGCCAGCAGCCCATCCAACAGGGGAAACACCATATATTTT